The 26 T cell receptor beta chains below were found in one sample sequenced in a study of beta chain features in type 1 diabetes. Findings of the study overall: All four CD4+ subsets of Type 1 diabetes patients contained TCRB CDR3s that were moderately but significantly shorter.

These receptors lack a known antigen. Reverse transcription of all isolated RNA meant that expressed TCRB transcripts were sequenced. Sequencing used immunoSEQ multiplex PCR; TCRdb keeps in-frame clones, though not all of them. Found here are nearly 700,000 clones, over 10% of them singletons; the top ten hold 0.022%. The specimen sequenced was naive CD4+ T cells from blood. The receptors originated from a man younger than 35 with type 1 diabetes.

This clone was counted a few times. This chain uses TRBV30 with TRBJ2-1; 7 bases map to TRBD1. Germline V gives CDR1 GTSNPN, CDR2 SVGIG (reference sequence). The CDR3 loop spans 12 amino acids. The V segment lost 7 bases and the J segment 10 bases; nucleotides outside the gene matches: 10. CDR3 region: CASSTGTGEQFF. The DNA for the CDR3 is TGTGCCTCTTCGACAGGGACGGGAGAGCAGTTCTTC.

This chain uses TRBV11-2 with TRBJ2-7; tentative D call: TRBD1 (6 bases). CDR3 length: 14 amino acids. Germline loops: CDR1 SGHAT, CDR2 FQNNGV. V was pared by 4 bases and J by 6 bases, with 16 bases between. DNA for the CDR3: TGTGCCAGCAGCTCCTATAGAGGGGGAGCCGAGCAGTACTTC. The encoded protein is CASSSYRGGAEQYF.

This chain joins TRBV5-5 and TRBJ2-1; D gene unclear. CDR3 length: 16 amino acids. From germline, CDR1 is SGHKS and CDR2 YYEKEE (reference sequence). Trimming pared 3 bases from V and 4 bases from J, leaving 17 bases between. The CDR3 protein is CASSYTNVHTYNEQFF. The CDR3 DNA sequence: TGTGCCAGCAGCTACACCAATGTCCATACATACAATGAGCAGTTCTTC.

V usage is TRBV6-1 and J usage is TRBJ2-1, with D possibly TRBD1 on 6 matching bases. Germline V gene data show CDR1 as MNHNS and CDR2 as SASEGT. V dropped 1 base and J dropped 4 bases, with 8 bases sitting between them. The CDR3 runs 14 residues. CDR3 in DNA: TGTGCCAGCAGTGAAGTTGGACAGTACAATGAGCAGTTCTTC. Residues: CASSEVGQYNEQFF.

V gene TRBV27 combines with J gene TRBJ1-1; 7 bases are a match to TRBD1. The CDR3 runs to 12 residues. Per germline, CDR1 MNHEY and CDR2 SMNVEV (reference sequence). Trimming removed 8 bases from V and 7 bases from J; junction bases left unmatched: 7. The CDR3 region is CASRRSGGEAFF. CDR3 coding DNA: TGTGCCAGCCGAAGATCAGGGGGTGAAGCTTTCTTT.

The V call is TRBV5-4, the J call TRBJ2-3, with D possibly matching TRBD2 (5 bases). Germline CDR1 SGHNT, CDR2 YYREEE (reference sequence). The CDR3 sequence is 15 residues long. Trimming cost V 1 base and J 0 bases, with 9 bases left between them. The CDR3 DNA reads TGTGCCAGCAGCTTGACTAGTCTTAGCACAGATACGCAGTATTTT. Amino acid sequence: CASSLTSLSTDTQYF.

The rearrangement uses TRBV12-5 and TRBJ1-1, with D possibly matching TRBD1 (5 bases). The V gene's germline CDR1 is LGHNT and CDR2 FRNRAP. The CDR3 contains 13 residues. The V and J ends lost 0 bases and 6 bases respectively, with 8 bases between them. The CDR3 DNA follows: TGTGCTAGTGGTTTGGTAAGGGGATCTGAAGCTTTCTTT. Protein product: CASGLVRGSEAFF.

Points on this clone: The sample holds other DNA sequences that translate to the same CDR3. The DNA of the CDR3 is TGTGCCATCGCTCGTGACATATCCTACGAGCAGTACTTC. Translated: CAIARDISYEQYF. The chain is built from TRBV10-3 and TRBJ2-7; D gene ambiguous. The CDR3 is made up of 13 amino acids. The germline V and J ends were trimmed by 8 bases and 1 base, with 12 bases remaining between them. Germline V CDR1 and CDR2: ENHRY, SYGVKD.

The CDR3 nucleotides read TGTGCCAGCAGCGTGCAACAGGGATCCTACGAGCAGTACTTC. Protein: CASSVQQGSYEQYF. This chain links TRBV9 with TRBJ2-7, with D possibly being TRBD1 (6 bases). Germline V gene sequence: CDR1 SGDLS, CDR2 YYNGEE. The CDR3 extends over 14 amino acids. V gave up 2 bases and J gave up 1 base, with 10 bases separating them.

This clone has only a few counts. The rearrangement links TRBV7-9 to TRBJ2-5, with TRBD2 matching 13 bases. CDR1 and CDR2 (germline): SEHNR, FQNEAQ (reference sequence). The CDR3 extends over 16 amino acids. After removal of 4 bases from V and 1 base from J, the junction contained 3 bases not matched to a gene. CDR3 coding DNA: TGTGCCAGCAGCTCGACTAGCGGGGGGCCCCAAGAGACCCAGTACTTC. Its protein product is CASSSTSGGPQETQYF.

V gene TRBV15 combines with J gene TRBJ1-2; D call uncertain. CDR1 and CDR2 (germline): LNHNV, YYDKDF (reference sequence). V shed 0 bases and J shed 0 bases, with 11 bases lying between them. This CDR3 has 16 amino acids. The CDR3 DNA reads TGTGCCACCAGCAGAGATCGGCGCAGCACTAACTATGGCTACACCTTC. This codes for CATSRDRRSTNYGYTF.

This clone was seen more than once but under ten times. In DNA, the CDR3 is TGTGCCAGCAGCAGACTAGCGGGGGGTTACAATGAGCAGTTCTTC. Protein product: CASSRLAGGYNEQFF. This chain uses TRBV6-5 with TRBJ2-1, with 13 bases aligning to TRBD2. Trimming removed 6 bases from V and 4 bases from J; junction bases left unmatched: 3. The germline gives CDR1 MNHEY, CDR2 SVGAGI. The CDR3 is made up of 15 amino acids.

The chain joins TRBV5-1 to TRBJ2-3; 7 nucleotides align to TRBD1. The CDR3 runs to 15 residues. CDR1 is SGHRS, CDR2 YFSETQ, per germline. With 4 bases clipped from V and 2 bases from J, the junction kept 7 bases outside the gene matches. The CDR3 DNA sequence: TGCGCCAGCAGCACCACCGGGACAGACACAGATACGCAGTATTTT. This codes for CASSTTGTDTDTQYF. Drawing the rest from reference TRBV5-1 and TRBJ2-3, the complete variable domain is KAGVTQTPRYLIKTRGQQVTLSCSPISGHRSVSWYQQTPGQGLQFLFEYFSETQRNKGNFPGRFSGRQFSNSRSEMNVSTLELGDSALYLCASSTTGTDTDTQYFGPGTRLTVL.

J is TRBJ1-2 and V is TRBV7-9, with a tentative D call TRBD1 (5 bases). V lost 3 bases and J lost 4, with 9 bases in between. Germline CDR1 reads SEHNR; CDR2 reads FQNEAQ (reference sequence). The CDR3 runs to 13 residues. The CDR3 DNA reads TGTGCCAGCAGCTTTGTCCAGGGCTATGGCTACACCTTC. Translation gives CASSFVQGYGYTF. The entire variable domain, with the rest obtained from reference TRBV7-9 and TRBJ1-2, is as follows: DTGVSQNPRHKITKRGQNVTFRCDPISEHNRLYWYRQTLGQGPEFLTYFQNEAQLEKSRLLSDRFSAERPKGSFSTLEIQRTEQGDSAMYLCASSFVQGYGYTFGSGTRLTVV.

V is TRBV6-1 and J is TRBJ2-1; TRBD1 matches at 9 bases. The V segment lost 7 bases and the J segment 6 bases; nucleotides outside the gene matches: 10. The germline V gene encodes CDR1 MNHNS and CDR2 SASEGT. The CDR3 runs 15 residues. Here the CDR3 reads CASKADRGPPNEQFF. DNA of the CDR3: TGTGCCAGCAAAGCGGACAGGGGACCCCCCAATGAGCAGTTCTTC.

This clone showed up just a few times. The rearrangement joins TRBV7-3 to TRBJ2-1, with D possibly TRBD2 on 6 matching bases. There are 16 residues in the CDR3. Trimming pared 2 bases from V and 4 bases from J, leaving 15 bases between. Germline loops: CDR1 SGHTA, CDR2 FQGTGA. The DNA for the CDR3 is TGTGCCAGCAGCTTAGGCGGCGCGGGGCAATACAATGAGCAGTTCTTC. Amino acid sequence: CASSLGGAGQYNEQFF.

This sequence joins TRBV6-5 and TRBJ1-6; D is possibly TRBD1 (5 bases). The germline gives CDR1 MNHEY, CDR2 SVGAGI. Trimming took off 0 bases at V and 10 bases at J, with 16 bases between the two ends. The CDR3 length is 16 residues. The CDR3 DNA reads TGTGCCAGCAGTTACTCGCGTACGGGGGTCGGCTCACCCCTCCACTTT. It yields the protein CASSYSRTGVGSPLHF.

This clone was detected a few times. The chain joins TRBV5-1 to TRBJ1-1; no definite D call. V was trimmed by 0 bases and J by 5 bases, leaving 8 bases between them. Germline CDR1 reads SGHRS; CDR2 reads YFSETQ. The CDR3 has 13 residues. This CDR3 reads CASSLVPGTEAFF. CDR3 bases: TGCGCCAGCAGCTTGGTTCCCGGTACTGAAGCTTTCTTT.

The V and J genes are TRBV7-2 and TRBJ2-1; 8 bases fit TRBD1. V lost 0 bases, J lost 7 bases, and 8 bases stayed unmatched. Germline V gene data show CDR1 as SGHTA and CDR2 as FQGNSA. CDR3 size: 16 residues. The CDR3 reads CASSLAPGTGTNEQFF. The CDR3 coding sequence is TGTGCCAGCAGCTTAGCCCCCGGGACAGGCACGAATGAGCAGTTCTTC.

This clone was detected a few times. One junction end disagrees with the germline gene, perhaps due to a read error. This chain links TRBV7-7 with TRBJ2-5; D is uncertain. This CDR3 is built from 14 residues. The germline CDR1 and CDR2 sequences are SSHAT and FNYEAQ (reference sequence). CDR3 amino acids: CASSSNTNQETQYF. The CDR3 DNA is TGTGCTAGCAGCTCCAACACCAACCAAGAGACCCAGTACTTC.

This sequence joins TRBV2 and TRBJ1-5, with D possibly matching TRBD1 (5 bases). The length of the CDR3 is 13 residues. Deletions cut 7 bases from V and 0 bases from J, with 7 bases between. Germline CDR1 reads SNHLY; CDR2 reads FYNNEI. The CDR3 DNA reads as TGTGCCAGCAACCAGGGTAGCAATCAGCCCCAGCATTTT. It encodes CASNQGSNQPQHF.

This clone was counted a few times. This rearrangement joins TRBV27 to TRBJ2-7; D possibly corresponds to TRBD2 (5 bases). The ends were cut back, 4 bases at V and 0 bases at J, with 10 bases in the middle. This CDR3 spans 14 amino acids. Germline V CDR1 and CDR2: MNHEY, SMNVEV (reference sequence). The CDR3 reads CASSSGINSYEQYF. For the CDR3, the DNA is TGTGCCAGCAGTTCGGGGATCAACTCCTACGAGCAGTACTTC.

The V call is TRBV19, the J call TRBJ1-2; D not resolved. This CDR3 has 11 amino acids. Germline assignment: CDR1 LNHDA and CDR2 SQIVND (reference sequence). Trimming took off 4 bases at V and 3 bases at J, with 3 bases between the two ends. CDR3 nucleotides: TGTGCCAGTAGTAGCCACTATGGCTACACCTTC. Translation: CASSSHYGYTF.

There are a few counts of this clone. J is TRBJ2-5 and V is TRBV15, with a weak D call TRBD2 (6 bases). Germline V gene data show CDR1 as LNHNV and CDR2 as YYDKDF (reference sequence). This CDR3 spans 15 amino acids. Trimming took off 3 bases at V and 0 bases at J, with 11 bases between the two ends. The CDR3 region is CATSRVAGNQETQYF. The CDR3 DNA reads TGTGCCACCAGCAGGGTGGCGGGGAACCAAGAGACCCAGTACTTC.

V is TRBV7-9 and J is TRBJ1-1; TRBD1 is a possible D gene (5 bases). CDR3 length: 15 residues. Germline CDR1 is SEHNR and CDR2 is FQNEAQ (reference sequence). The V and J ends lost 4 bases and 1 base respectively, with 13 bases between them. The CDR3 region has the DNA TGTGCCAGCAGCTCTGATGGCAGGGCGAACACTGAAGCTTTCTTT. Protein sequence: CASSSDGRANTEAFF.

CDR3 sequence: CASSPPVQGWGNEQFF. CDR3 in DNA: TGCGCCAGCAGCCCCCCGGTTCAGGGCTGGGGGAATGAGCAGTTCTTC. J is TRBJ2-1 and V is TRBV5-1; D might be TRBD1 or TRBD2, each matching 5 bases. The germline V and J ends were trimmed by 4 bases and 7 bases, with 21 bases remaining between them. In germline, CDR1 is SGHRS, CDR2 YFSETQ. The CDR3 contains 16 residues.